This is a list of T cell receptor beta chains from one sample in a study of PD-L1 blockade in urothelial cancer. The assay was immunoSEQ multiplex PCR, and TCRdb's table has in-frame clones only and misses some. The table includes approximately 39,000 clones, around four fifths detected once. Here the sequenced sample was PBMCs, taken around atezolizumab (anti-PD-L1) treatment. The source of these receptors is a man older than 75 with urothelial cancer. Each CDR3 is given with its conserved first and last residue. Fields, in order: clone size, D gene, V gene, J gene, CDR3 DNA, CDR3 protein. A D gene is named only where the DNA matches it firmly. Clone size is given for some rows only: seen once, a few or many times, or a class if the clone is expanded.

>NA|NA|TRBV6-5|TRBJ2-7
TGTGCCAGCAGTTACACCCGACAGGGCTTTGGGGGGGAGCAGTACTTC
CASSYTRQGFGGEQYF
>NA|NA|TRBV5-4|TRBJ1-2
TGTGCCAGCAGCTTGGAGGGGGGGCGCGGCTACACCTTC
CASSLEGGRGYTF
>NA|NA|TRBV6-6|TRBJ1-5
TGTGCCAGCAGCCTACAGGGTGCGGTGCAGCCCCAGCATTTT
CASSLQGAVQPQHF
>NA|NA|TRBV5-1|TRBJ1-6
TGCGCCAGCAGCTTCGACAGACAGTATAATTCACCCCTCCACTTT
CASSFDRQYNSPLHF
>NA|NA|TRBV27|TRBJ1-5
TGTGCCAGCAGGCTACAGGTGAATCAGCCCCAGCATTTT
CASRLQVNQPQHF
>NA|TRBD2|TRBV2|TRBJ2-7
TGTGCCAGCAGTGAAACTAGCGGAAGGAATTACGAGCAGTACTTC
CASSETSGRNYEQYF
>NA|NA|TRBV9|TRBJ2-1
TGTGCCAGCAGCGTAGGCACCAGGACCTACAATGAGCAGTTCTTC
CASSVGTRTYNEQFF
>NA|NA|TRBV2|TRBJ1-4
TGTGCCAGCAGTGCAACACCATACGCCGAAGAAAAACTGTTTTTT
CASSATPYAEEKLFF
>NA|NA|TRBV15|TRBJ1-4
TGTGCCACCAGCAGAGTGCCGCAGAATGAAAAACTGTTTTTT
CATSRVPQNEKLFF
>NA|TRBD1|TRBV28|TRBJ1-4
TGTGCCAGCAGTCTGCCGGGACAGGGTAGTGAAAAACTGTTTTTT
CASSLPGQGSEKLFF
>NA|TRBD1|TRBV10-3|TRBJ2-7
TGTGCCATCAGTGAGTCGAGGGCAGGGGGCCCGTTAGGATCCGAGCAGTACTTC
CAISESRAGGPLGSEQYF
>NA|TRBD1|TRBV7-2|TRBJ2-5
TGTGCCAGCAGCTTAGGGGTCGGGACAGGGGTCTCGAAGAAAGAGACCCAGTACTTC
CASSLGVGTGVSKKETQYF
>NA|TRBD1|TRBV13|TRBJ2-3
TGTGCCAGCAGCTTATATAAGGGGGCCCGGTCCTCCACAGATACGCAGTATTTT
CASSLYKGARSSTDTQYF
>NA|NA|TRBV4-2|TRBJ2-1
TGTGCCAGCAGCCAAGACCCAAGTAGCGTGGCCTACAATGAGCAGTTCTTC
CASSQDPSSVAYNEQFF
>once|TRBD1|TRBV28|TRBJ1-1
TGTGCCAGCAGTTTGGGACAGGACACCCCCGCGGCTTTCTTT
CASSLGQDTPAAFF
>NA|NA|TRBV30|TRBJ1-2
TGTGCCTGGAGCCCCCAGACAGTTAACTATGGCTACACCTTC
CAWSPQTVNYGYTF
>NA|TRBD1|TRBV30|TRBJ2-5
TGTGCCTGGAGTCCAGGGACAGGGACGAAAGAGACCCAGTACTTC
CAWSPGTGTKETQYF
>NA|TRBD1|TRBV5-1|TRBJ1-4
TGCGCCAGCAGCTTGGCCCAGGGGGCGGCTAATGAAAAACCGTTTTTT
CASSLAQGAANEKPFF
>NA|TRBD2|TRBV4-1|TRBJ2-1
TGCGCCAGCAGCCAAGGACTAGCGGATCTTTACAATGAGCAGTTCTTC
CASSQGLADLYNEQFF
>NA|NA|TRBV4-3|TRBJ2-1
TGCGCCAGCAGCCGAGCGGGGAGGGGGAATGAGCAGTTCTTC
CASSRAGRGNEQFF
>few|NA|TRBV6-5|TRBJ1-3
TGTGCCAGCAGTTACTCGAACTCCCACTCTGGAAACACCATATATTTT
CASSYSNSHSGNTIYF
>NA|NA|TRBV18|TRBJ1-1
TGTGCCAGCTCACCTCCCTTAGCCAACACTGAAGCTTTCTTT
CASSPPLANTEAFF
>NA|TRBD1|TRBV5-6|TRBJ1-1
TGTGCCAGCAGCTTTAGCAGGGGGGCCGGGACAGGGAACACTGAAGCTTTCTTT
CASSFSRGAGTGNTEAFF
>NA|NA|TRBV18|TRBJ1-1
TGTGCCAGCTCACCAAATCAGGGGGAAGCTTTCTTT
CASSPNQGEAFF
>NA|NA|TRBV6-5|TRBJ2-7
TGTGCCAGCAGTTACGACGGGGGGCGTACCTACGAGCAGTACTTC
CASSYDGGRTYEQYF
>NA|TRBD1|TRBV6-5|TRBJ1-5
TGTGCCAGCAGTTACCGGACAGGGGGGGATCAGCCCCAGCATTTT
CASSYRTGGDQPQHF
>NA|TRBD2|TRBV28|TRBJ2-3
TGTGCCAGCAGCCGCAGCGGGAGAAAGGAAGATACGCAGTATTTT
CASSRSGRKEDTQYF
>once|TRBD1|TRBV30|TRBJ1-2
TGTGCCTGGAGTGTACGGGAGGGGGCGAATGGCTACACCTTC
CAWSVREGANGYTF
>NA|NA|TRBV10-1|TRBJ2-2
TGCGCCATCAGCCCCGGCCCGGGCACCGGGGAGCTGTTTTTT
CAISPGPGTGELFF
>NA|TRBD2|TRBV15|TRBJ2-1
TGTGCCACCAGCTTATCGGGACTAGCGGGAAATGAGCAGTTCTTC
CATSLSGLAGNEQFF
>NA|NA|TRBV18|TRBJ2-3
TGTGCCAGCTCACCCCCCTCTAGCACAGATACGCAGTATTTT
CASSPPSSTDTQYF
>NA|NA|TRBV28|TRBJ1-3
TGTGCCAGCAGTTTGATAGAACCCTTCTCTGGAAACACCATATATTTT
CASSLIEPFSGNTIYF
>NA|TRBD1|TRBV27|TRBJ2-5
TGTGCCAGCAAAACGGGACAGGTCCAAGAGACCCAGTACTTC
CASKTGQVQETQYF
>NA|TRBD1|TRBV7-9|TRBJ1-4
TGTGCCAGCAGCTCGGGACAGCCAAATGAAAAACTGTTTTTT
CASSSGQPNEKLFF
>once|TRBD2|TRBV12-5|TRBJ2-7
TGTGCTAGTGGTTTCGGACTAGCGGGAGAAAGAGAGCAGTACTTC
CASGFGLAGEREQYF
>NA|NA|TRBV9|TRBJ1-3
TGTGCCAGCAATCCAGGGTCAAGCGGAAACACCATATATTTT
CASNPGSSGNTIYF
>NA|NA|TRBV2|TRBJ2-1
TGTGCCAGCAGTGAAGCGCTGAATAGCGGACCCCCGAGCTCCTACAATGAGCAGTTCTTC
CASSEALNSGPPSSYNEQFF
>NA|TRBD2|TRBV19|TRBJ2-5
TGTGCCAGTAGTCCCCCGGGACTAGCGGGAGCCGCGACCCAGTACTTC
CASSPPGLAGAATQYF
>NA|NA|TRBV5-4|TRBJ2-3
TGTGCCAGCAGGGTAAGCGGCACAGATACGCAGTATTTT
CASRVSGTDTQYF
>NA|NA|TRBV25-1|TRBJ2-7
TGTGCCAGCAGTGAATCGGGTGGGAGCTCCTACGAGCAGTACTTC
CASSESGGSSYEQYF
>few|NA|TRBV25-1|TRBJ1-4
TGTGCCAGCAGTGAGGGGCCCGACGGACTGTTTTTT
CASSEGPDGLFF
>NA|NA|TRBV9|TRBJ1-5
TGTGCCAGCAGCGTAGACTCCGGCAATCAGCCCCAGCATTTT
CASSVDSGNQPQHF
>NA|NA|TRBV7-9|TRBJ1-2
TGTGCCAGCAGCCTCGAGGGTTATGGCTACACCTTC
CASSLEGYGYTF
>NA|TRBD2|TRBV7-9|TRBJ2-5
TGTGCCAGCAGCCCGGGACTAGCGGAAGAGACCCAGTACTTC
CASSPGLAEETQYF
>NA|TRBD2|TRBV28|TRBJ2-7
TGTGCCAGCAGTTCCGCTAGCGGGAGCATCTACGAGCAGTACTTC
CASSSASGSIYEQYF
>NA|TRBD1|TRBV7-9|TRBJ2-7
TGTGCCAGCAGCCCCGGGACAGGGACCTACGAGCAGTACTTC
CASSPGTGTYEQYF
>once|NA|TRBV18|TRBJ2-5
TGTGCCAGCTCACCTCAGGAGGGTCAAGAGACCCAGTACTTC
CASSPQEGQETQYF
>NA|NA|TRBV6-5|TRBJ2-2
TGTGCCAGCAGTCGCTCCTCACTGAACACCGGGGAGCTGTTTTTT
CASSRSSLNTGELFF
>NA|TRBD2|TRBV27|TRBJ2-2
TGTGCCAGCAAGCCGGCGGGAGGGCCGGTAGGGACCGGGGAGCTGTTTTTT
CASKPAGGPVGTGELFF
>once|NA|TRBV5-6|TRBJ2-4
TGTGCCAGCAGTATTCGGGTAGCCAAAAACATTCAGTACTTC
CASSIRVAKNIQYF
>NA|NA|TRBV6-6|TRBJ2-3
TGTGCCACCCAGCTAGCGAAAAGCACAGATACGCAGTATTTT
CATQLAKSTDTQYF
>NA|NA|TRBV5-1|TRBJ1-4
TGCGCCAGCAGCTCGATCAGACAGGATTTGAATGAAAAACTGTTTTTT
CASSSIRQDLNEKLFF
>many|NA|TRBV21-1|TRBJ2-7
TGTGCCAGCAACCCTTCTAAATACGAGCAGTACTTC
CASNPSKYEQYF
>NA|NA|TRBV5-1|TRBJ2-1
TGCGCCAGCAGTCTCCAGGGGAACTCCTACAATGAGCAGTTCTTC
CASSLQGNSYNEQFF
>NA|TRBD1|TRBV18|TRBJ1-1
TGTGCCAGCTCACCAGGACAGGGGGAAGCTTTCTTT
CASSPGQGEAFF
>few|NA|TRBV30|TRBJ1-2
TGTGCCTGGATTGACTACGAGCTCTATGGCTACACCTTC
CAWIDYELYGYTF